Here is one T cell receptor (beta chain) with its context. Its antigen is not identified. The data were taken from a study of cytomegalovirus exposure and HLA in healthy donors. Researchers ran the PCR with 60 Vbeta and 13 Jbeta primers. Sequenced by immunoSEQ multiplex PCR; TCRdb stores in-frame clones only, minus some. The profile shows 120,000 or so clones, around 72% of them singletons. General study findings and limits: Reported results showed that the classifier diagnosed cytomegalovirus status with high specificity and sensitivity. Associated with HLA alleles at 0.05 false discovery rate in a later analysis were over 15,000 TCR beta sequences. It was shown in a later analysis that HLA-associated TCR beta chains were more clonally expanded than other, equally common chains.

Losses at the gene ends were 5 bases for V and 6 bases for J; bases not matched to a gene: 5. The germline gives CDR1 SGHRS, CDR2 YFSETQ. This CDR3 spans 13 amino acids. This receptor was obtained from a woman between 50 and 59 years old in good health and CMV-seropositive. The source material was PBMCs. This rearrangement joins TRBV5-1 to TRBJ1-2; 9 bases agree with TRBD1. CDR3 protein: CASSYGQGNGYTF. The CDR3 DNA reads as TGCGCCAGCAGTTACGGACAGGGGAATGGCTACACCTTC.